This T cell receptor (beta chain) was captured by sequencing in a study of cytotoxic CD8 clonotypes in ibrutinib-treated CLL (dated by TCRdb to the early 2020s). In the study overall: The cohort included roughly 15 treatment-naive and approximately twelve relapsed/refractory patients; roughly 17 were IGHV unmutated. Partial responses were observed in 24 patients and complete responses in 2; after a median follow-up of 68 months, remission was maintained in about 15 patients and progression was observed in about twelve. Samples at response were collected after a median of about 13 months of treatment, with a range of roughly 6 to 36 months. An average of about 250,000 productive templates and 94,082 productive rearrangements was obtained per sample. Longitudinal samples were obtainable from about 30% of the roughly 86 participants in the trial. Cryopreserved peripheral blood mononuclear cells were obtained prior to treatment, at the time of response, and at either disease progression or sustained remission. Every remission and progressive disease sample was obtained while ibrutinib was still being received by the patients.

The time point label, read with the paper, signifies: 20 to 25 months on ibrutinib. Roughly 2 micrograms of genomic DNA were extracted from cryopreserved PBMCs for TCR beta library preparation. Longitudinal blood samples from CLL patients on ibrutinib monotherapy were analyzed using high-throughput TCR beta sequencing. The patients took part in an open-label, single-center phase 2 trial of ibrutinib monotherapy. On a MiSeq, deep resolution sequencing aimed for a depth between 1 in 1 million and 1 in 200,000 T cells, with each clonotype covered 10x on average. The immunoSEQ hsTCRB Kit was used to generate TCR beta libraries. Turning to the authors' computational methods: Data were analyzed with ImmunoSEQ Data Assistant and ImmunoSEQ Analyzer, with V, D and J genes assigned per IMGT definitions. Clonality, which ranges from 0 to 1, was calculated as one minus the normalized Shannon entropy of productive rearrangement frequencies. Only overrepresented clonotypes making up at least 0.05% of each patient's repertoire were included in the public clonotype analysis. Thirteen repertoires from age-matched healthy donors, obtained from immuneACCESS, served as clonality controls. Imported from immuneACCESS, the table was reduced by TCRdb to in-frame sequences with V and J called. These copies leave out some clones; in studies compared against another copy, an unresolved V gene accounts for under half, and the cause of the remainder is not known. For V, J and clone size, that table is used; D and trimming come from the DNA. A total of about 140,000 clones appear in this sample, more than 75% of them only once. 5% to 5.5% of the sample lies in the top ten.

This clone was detected only once. The antigen this receptor binds is unknown. No base qualities exist here, and no much larger clone lies one base off it. Study-wide findings and limitations: Public clonotypes were rare and either shrank or stayed stable during treatment, and the rise in clonality at ibrutinib response reflected expansion of private clonotypes. Sustained-remission and progressing patients did not have matched sampling times, and lymph node repertoires were not examined. Clonality rose at ibrutinib response, remained stable during sustained remission, and dropped back toward baseline at progression. Baseline clonality was found to be higher than that of age-matched healthy donors and was strongly correlated with circulating CD8+ T-cell counts.

Trimming at the junction amounts to 6 bases on V and 3 bases on J, and the germline ends lie 12 bases apart. From its cysteine to its phenylalanine, the CDR3 spans 14 amino acids. Only the CDR3 DNA stays, 42 bases, in frame from base 1. CDR1 is given as LNHDA and CDR2 as SQIVND, both from the germline V gene (reference sequence). The sequenced sample was PBMCs, obtained after 24 months of ibrutinib treatment. The chain couples TRBV19 to TRBJ1-5; the D gene is perhaps TRBD1, from 6 matching bases. This receptor was taken from a human donor with chronic lymphocytic leukemia. The CDR3 region: CASSDRGHNQPQHF. In nucleotide form, the sequence is TGTGCCAGTAGCGACCGGGGACACAATCAGCCCCAGCATTTT. Full variable domain (CDR3 extended with the reference TRBV19 and TRBJ1-5 proteins): DGGITQSPKYLFRKEGQNVTLSCEQNLNHDAMYWYRQDPGQGLRLIYYSQIVNDFQKGDIAEGYSVSREKKESFPLTVTSAQKNPTAFYLCASSDRGHNQPQHFGDGTRLSIL.